The clone carrying this T cell receptor beta chain was picked up many times. This specimen belongs to a study of T cells after yellow fever vaccination. The CDR3 runs 18 residues. Between the trimmed V and J ends, which lost 7 bases and 0 bases, there was a span of 19 bases. Germline V gene sequence: CDR1 MDHEN, CDR2 SYDVKM. TCRdb re-analysed the 5' RACE reads in MiXCR, keeping a single row per CDR3 protein. The table has about 99,000 distinct CDR3 sequences, 5.8% seen once; the top ten hold about 40%. This chain connects TRBV28 to TRBJ1-6, with D possibly matching TRBD1 (6 bases). This specimen consisted of CD8+ T cells sorted from PBMCs, obtained 10 days after the yellow fever booster vaccination. The clonotype comes from a man younger than 35 who received the YFV17D yellow fever vaccine. The CDR3 sequence: CASIKVGQDSSYNSPLHF. The CDR3 DNA sequence: TGTGCCAGCATTAAGGTCGGGCAGGACAGCTCCTATAATTCACCCCTCCACTTT.